The 6 T cell receptor beta chains below all came from one sample that was sequenced in a study of T cell responses to AZD1222 COVID-19 vaccine. Here immunoSEQ multiplex PCR was the method, and the copy in TCRdb shows in-frame clones only, minus some. The table has 110,000 or so clones, approximately 90% seen once. The sequences come from peripheral blood, collected on day 0 of AZD1222 vaccination. The receptor source for this set is an adult in good health.

For the CDR3, the DNA is TGTGCCAGCAGCTTAGATGGTAGTTTTAATGAAAAACTGTTTTTT. It codes for CASSLDGSFNEKLFF. The chain has TRBV11-2 and TRBJ1-4; no firm D call. The V end was cut by 0 bases, the J end by 4 bases, with 9 bases between. Per germline, CDR1 SGHAT and CDR2 FQNNGV. The CDR3 has 15 amino acids. Based on the CDR3 plus reference TRBV11-2 and TRBJ1-4, the full variable domain is EAGVAQSPRYKIIEKRQSVAFWCNPISGHATLYWYQQILGQGPKLLIQFQNNGVVDDSQLPKDRFSAERLKGVDSTLKIQPAKLEDSAVYLCASSLDGSFNEKLFFGSGTQLSVL.

The rearrangement links TRBV5-1 to TRBJ2-7; D is possibly TRBD1 (5 bases). V was shortened by 3 bases and J by 6 bases, with 16 bases between the two germline ends. This CDR3 comprises 14 residues. From germline, CDR1 is SGHRS and CDR2 YFSETQ. The CDR3 DNA is TGCGCCAGCAGCTCCTCCGGACAAAGGCCCGAGCAGTACTTC. It is translated as CASSSSGQRPEQYF.

The genes are TRBV2 and TRBJ1-5, with D perhaps TRBD1 (6 bases). V lost 7 bases and J 2 bases, leaving 12 bases between the germline ends. Per the germline V gene, CDR1 is SNHLY and CDR2 is FYNNEI. This CDR3 contains 14 residues. CDR3 protein: CASTSQGGNQPQHF. CDR3 coding DNA: TGTGCCAGCACCTCACAGGGTGGCAATCAGCCCCAGCATTTT.

The chain employs TRBV7-2 and TRBJ2-7; TRBD1 agrees at 9 bases. V gave up 4 bases and J gave up 0 bases; unmatched junction bases: 4. Germline-derived CDR1 and CDR2 are SGHTA and FQGNSA. The CDR3 is 15 amino acids. CDR3 sequence: CASSSDRGLSYEQYF. DNA of the CDR3: TGTGCCAGCAGCTCGGACAGGGGCCTCTCCTACGAGCAGTACTTC.

This chain connects TRBV6-2 or TRBV6-3 to TRBJ1-6; weak D call: TRBD1 (6 bases). V lost 6 bases and J lost 6, with 12 bases in between. The CDR3 contains 14 residues. Germline V gene sequence: CDR1 MNHEY, CDR2 SVGEGT. The CDR3, as DNA: TGTGCCAGCAGCCCCAGGGGCCCTAATTCACCCCTCCACTTT. Its protein product is CASSPRGPNSPLHF.

This chain joins TRBV6-6 and TRBJ2-7, with 7 bases matching TRBD1. The V and J ends lost 2 bases and 5 bases, in that order; junction bases with no gene match: 6. The CDR3 runs to 14 residues. Per germline, CDR1 MNHNY and CDR2 SVGAGI (reference sequence). The CDR3 reads CASSYPRQGNEQYF. For the CDR3, the DNA is TGTGCCAGCAGTTACCCCAGACAGGGCAACGAGCAGTACTTC.